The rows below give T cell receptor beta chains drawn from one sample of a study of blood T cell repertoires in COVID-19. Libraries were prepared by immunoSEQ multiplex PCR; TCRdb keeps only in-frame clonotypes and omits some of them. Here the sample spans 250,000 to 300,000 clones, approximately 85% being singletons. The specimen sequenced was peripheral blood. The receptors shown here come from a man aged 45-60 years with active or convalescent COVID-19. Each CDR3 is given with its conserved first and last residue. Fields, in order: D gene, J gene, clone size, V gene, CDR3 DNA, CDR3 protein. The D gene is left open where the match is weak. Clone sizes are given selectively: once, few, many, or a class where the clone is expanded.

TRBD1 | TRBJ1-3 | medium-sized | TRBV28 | TGTGCCAGCAGTTTATCAGGGGGCTCTGGAAACACCATATATTTT | CASSLSGGSGNTIYF
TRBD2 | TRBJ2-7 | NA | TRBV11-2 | TGTGCCAGCAGCTTAGTGTCTAGCGGGAGAGGTTACGAGCAGTACTTC | CASSLVSSGRGYEQYF
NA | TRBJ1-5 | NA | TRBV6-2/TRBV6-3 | TGTGCCAGCAGTTCCACTTCGAGGCCCCAGCATTTT | CASSSTSRPQHF
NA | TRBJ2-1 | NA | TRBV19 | TGTGCCAGGTCACCCGCGAGCTCCTACAATGAGCAGTTCTTC | CARSPASSYNEQFF
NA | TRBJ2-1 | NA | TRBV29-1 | TGCAGCGTTGAAGTCGTCGGAGGAGGTGAGCAGTTCTTC | CSVEVVGGGEQFF
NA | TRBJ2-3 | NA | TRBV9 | TGTGCCAGCAGCGTAGGGGGCAATTGGGCGCAGTATTTT | CASSVGGNWAQYF
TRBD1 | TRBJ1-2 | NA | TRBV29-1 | TGCAGCGCCGGACAGGGAGTCTATGGCTACACCTTC | CSAGQGVYGYTF
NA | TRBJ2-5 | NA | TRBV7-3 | TGTGCCAGCAGCTTAGGCAGGGGTCATGAAGAGACCCAGTACTTC | CASSLGRGHEETQYF
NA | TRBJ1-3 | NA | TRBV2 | TGTGCCAGCAGTACCGAGAGCTCTGGAAACACCATATATTTT | CASSTESSGNTIYF
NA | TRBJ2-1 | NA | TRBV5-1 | TGCGCCAGCAGCTTTTCTGGACAGTCCTACAATGAGCAGTTCTTC | CASSFSGQSYNEQFF
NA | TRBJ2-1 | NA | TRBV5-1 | TGCGCCAGCAGCTTGGGTGCTAGCTGGAGCTCCTACAATGAGCAGTTCTTC | CASSLGASWSSYNEQFF
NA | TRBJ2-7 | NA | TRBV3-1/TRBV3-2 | TGTGCCAGCAGTCAACGACCAGGACTCCCGCTGGGCGAGCAGTACTTC | CASSQRPGLPLGEQYF
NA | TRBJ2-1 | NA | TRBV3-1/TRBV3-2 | TGTGCCAGCAGCCAACCCTCCGGGTTGAATAATGAGCAGTTCTTC | CASSQPSGLNNEQFF
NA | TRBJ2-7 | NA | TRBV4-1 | TGCGCCAGCAGCCAAGATAACAGGGAACCCTACGAGCAGTACTTC | CASSQDNREPYEQYF
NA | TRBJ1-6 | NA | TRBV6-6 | TGTGCCAGCAATCTAGACAGGACTAATTCACCCCTCCACTTT | CASNLDRTNSPLHF
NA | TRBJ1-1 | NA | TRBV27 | TGTGCCAGCACCCCAGATGGGAGGAACACTGAAGCTTTCTTT | CASTPDGRNTEAFF
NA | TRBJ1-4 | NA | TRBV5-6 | TGTGCCAGCACCTCCTGGAGTGAAAAACTGTTTTTT | CASTSWSEKLFF
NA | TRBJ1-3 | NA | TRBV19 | TGTGCCAGTAGCTCCAACCAACAAGTCTCTGGAAACACCATATATTTT | CASSSNQQVSGNTIYF
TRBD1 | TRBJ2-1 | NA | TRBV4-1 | TGCGCCAGCAGCCAAGTAAGGGGGCGCAGGGATGAGCAGTTCTTC | CASSQVRGRRDEQFF
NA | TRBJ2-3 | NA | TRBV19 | TGTGCCAGTTCGACACGAGATACGCAGTATTTT | CASSTRDTQYF
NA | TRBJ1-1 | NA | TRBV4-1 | TGCGCCAGCAGCCAAGATGCGGACCCCCGGGGAAGAGGGACTGAAGCTTTCTTT | CASSQDADPRGRGTEAFF
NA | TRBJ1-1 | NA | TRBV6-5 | TGTGCCAGTAAAACAGTGAACACTGAAGCTTTCTTT | CASKTVNTEAFF
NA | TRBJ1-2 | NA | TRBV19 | TGTGCCAGTAGTATACCGGGGTTGGACTATGGCTACACCTTC | CASSIPGLDYGYTF
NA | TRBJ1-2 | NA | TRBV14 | TGTGCCAGCAGCCAAGAGCGGCAGACCTTTGGCTACACCTTC | CASSQERQTFGYTF
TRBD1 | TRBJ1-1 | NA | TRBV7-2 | TGTGCCAGCAGCTTAGCGCACCAGGGGGCTGAAGCTTTCTTT | CASSLAHQGAEAFF
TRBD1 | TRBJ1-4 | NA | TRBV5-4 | TGTGCCAGCAGCCTGGGACAGGGTGGGGGAAAACTGTTTTTT | CASSLGQGGGKLFF
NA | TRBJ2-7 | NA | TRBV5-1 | TGCGCCAGCAGCTCGTTACTAGGAGGCGAGCAGTACTTC | CASSSLLGGEQYF
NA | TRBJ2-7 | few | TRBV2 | TGTGCCAGCAGGGACAGCTACGAGCAGTACTTC | CASRDSYEQYF
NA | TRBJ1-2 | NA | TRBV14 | TGTGCCAGCAGCCAAGAGTTGGGGGCGATCGGCTACACCTTC | CASSQELGAIGYTF
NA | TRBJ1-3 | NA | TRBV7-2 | TGTGCCAGCAGCTTCCGGGAACCTGGAAACACCATATATTTT | CASSFREPGNTIYF
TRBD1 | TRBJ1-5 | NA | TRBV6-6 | TGTGCCAGCACCGAGTGGTCTGACAGGGGACAGCCCCAGCATTTT | CASTEWSDRGQPQHF
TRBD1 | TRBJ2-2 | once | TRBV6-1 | TGTGCCAGCAGTGACCCACTCACCGGGACAGGGGGCACCGGGGAGCTGTTTTTT | CASSDPLTGTGGTGELFF
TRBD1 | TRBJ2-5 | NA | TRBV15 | TGTGCCACCAGCCCGGGGACAGCTCAAGAGACCCAGTACTTC | CATSPGTAQETQYF
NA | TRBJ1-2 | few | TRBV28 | TGTGCCAGCAGTTCCCCGAGGAGACAGCGATCTAACTATGGCTACACCTTC | CASSSPRRQRSNYGYTF
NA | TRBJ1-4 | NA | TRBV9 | TGTGCCAGCAGTTTAGCTCTGGGTGCTAATGAAAAACTGTTTTTT | CASSLALGANEKLFF
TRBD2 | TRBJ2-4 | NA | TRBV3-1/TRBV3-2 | TGTGCCAGCAGCCCAACGGGGGCGGGAGGCAAAAACATTCAGTACTTC | CASSPTGAGGKNIQYF
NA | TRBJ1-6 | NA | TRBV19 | TGTGCCAGTAGTTCAACGGGATGGAATTCACCCCTCCACTTT | CASSSTGWNSPLHF
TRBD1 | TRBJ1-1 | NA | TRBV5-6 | TGTGCCAGCAGCTTGTGGGGAGGGACAGGGGGCACTGAAGCTTTCTTT | CASSLWGGTGGTEAFF
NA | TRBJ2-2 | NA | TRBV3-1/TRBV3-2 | TGTGCCAGCAGCCCCCGGGACACCGGGGAGCTGTTTTTT | CASSPRDTGELFF
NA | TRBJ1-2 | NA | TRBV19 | TGTGCCAGTAGTATAGACCTAGGCAGAGCCTATGGCTACACCTTC | CASSIDLGRAYGYTF
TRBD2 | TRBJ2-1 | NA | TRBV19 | TGTGCCAGTAGTATAGATCTAGCGGCCTCCTACAATGAGCAGTTCTTC | CASSIDLAASYNEQFF
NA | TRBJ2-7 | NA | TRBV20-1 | TGCAGTGCCACCGCGGGCTACGAGCAGTACTTC | CSATAGYEQYF
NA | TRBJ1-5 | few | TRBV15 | TGTGCCACCAGCAGAGATCCGATGCGGAGTGGGTATAGCAATCAGCCCCAGCATTTT | CATSRDPMRSGYSNQPQHF
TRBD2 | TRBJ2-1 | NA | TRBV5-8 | TGTGCCAGCAGCTTGGTAGCGGGAGGAACCGTTTACAATGAGCAGTTCTTC | CASSLVAGGTVYNEQFF
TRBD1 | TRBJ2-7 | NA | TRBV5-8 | TGTGCCAGCAGCGGCCTAGGGACAGGGGGCATGTACGAGCAGTACTTC | CASSGLGTGGMYEQYF
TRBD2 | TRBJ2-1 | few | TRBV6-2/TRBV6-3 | TGTGCCAGCAGCTTGTCTAGCGGGAGGGCCCTGGGGGATGAGCAGTTCTTC | CASSLSSGRALGDEQFF
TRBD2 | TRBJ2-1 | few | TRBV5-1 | TGCGCCAGCAGTAGGGGGACTAGCGGGAGAACCGCGTCGGCGCAGTTCTTC | CASSRGTSGRTASAQFF
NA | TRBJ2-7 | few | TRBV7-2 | TGTGCCAGCAGCATCCTACAGGGAGGGTACGAGCAGTACTTC | CASSILQGGYEQYF
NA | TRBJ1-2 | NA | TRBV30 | TGTGCCCACTGGGGGCAGGATGGCTACACCTTC | CAHWGQDGYTF
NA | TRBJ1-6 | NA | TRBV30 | TGTGCCTGGAACGGGAATTCACCCCTCCACTTT | CAWNGNSPLHF
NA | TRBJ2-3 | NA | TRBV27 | TGTGCCAGCAGCTTTTACAGGGGCACAGATACGCAGTATTTT | CASSFYRGTDTQYF
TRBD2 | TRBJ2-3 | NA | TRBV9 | TGTGCCAGCAGCGTAGTAGGGCTAGCGGGAGATACGCAGTATTTT | CASSVVGLAGDTQYF
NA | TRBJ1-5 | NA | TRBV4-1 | TGCGCCAGCAGCCAAGATCGACTAGAAGGTCAGCCCCAGCATTTT | CASSQDRLEGQPQHF
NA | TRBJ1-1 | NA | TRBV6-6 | TGTGCCAGCAGTTACGGTACGACAGAGATGGAGGCTTTCTTT | CASSYGTTEMEAFF
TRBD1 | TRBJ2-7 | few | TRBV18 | TGTGCCAGCTCACCAGCCAGGGGGCATCGCGAGCAGTACTTC | CASSPARGHREQYF
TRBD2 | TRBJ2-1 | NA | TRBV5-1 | TGCGCCAGCAGCTGGGGACTAGCGGGAGGGACGGGTGAGCAGTTCTTC | CASSWGLAGGTGEQFF
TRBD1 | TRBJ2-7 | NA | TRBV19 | TGTGCCAGTAGTGAGCAGGGGGCATGCGAGCAGTACTTC | CASSEQGACEQYF